A single sample gave rise to the 5 T cell receptor beta chains below, sequenced in a study of T cell repertoires in cytomegalovirus infection. Via MiXCR, TCRdb re-called the reads, giving one row per CDR3 protein. The table shows around 900,000 distinct CDR3 sequences, with approximately 30% occurring only once. Their target antigens are unknown. This specimen was cultured CD8+ T cells from PBMCs, taken from culture after CMV antigen stimulation. The source of these receptors is a human donor in good health (CMV status not recorded). Some clones in this sample may be carry-over from other donors' samples.

This clonotype came up many times. The J gene is TRBJ1-4, the V gene TRBV12-3 or TRBV12-4; 8 nucleotides agree with TRBD1. The CDR3 sequence is 14 residues long. Losses at the gene ends were 3 bases for V and 7 bases for J; bases not matched to a gene: 4. CDR3 amino acids: CASSFRGLGEKLFF. For the CDR3, the DNA is TGTGCCAGCAGTTTCAGGGGGCTCGGTGAAAAACTGTTTTTT.

V and J are TRBV20-1 and TRBJ2-5; TRBD1 agrees at 8 bases. J lost 5 bases, V lost 4 bases, and 6 bases had no gene match. The CDR3 is 13 residues long. In germline, CDR1 is DFQATT, CDR2 SNEGSKA (reference sequence). CDR3 region: CSATGGAGETQYF. The CDR3 coding sequence is TGCAGTGCTACAGGGGGCGCGGGGGAGACCCAGTACTTC.

The V and J genes are TRBV5-4 and TRBJ2-7, with TRBD1 identical over 9 bases. This CDR3 contains 15 residues. Trimming cost V 4 bases and J 3 bases; bases outside gene matches: 8. Germline V CDR1 and CDR2: SGHNT, YYREEE (reference sequence). The CDR3 sequence: CASSQPGQGGYEQYF. The CDR3 DNA reads TGTGCCAGCAGCCAACCGGGACAGGGTGGCTACGAGCAGTACTTC.

This clonotype was detected a few times. The chain links TRBV6-6 to TRBJ1-3; D is perhaps TRBD1 (5 bases). CDR3 length equals 17 residues. Germline CDR1 and CDR2: MNHNY and SVGAGI (reference sequence). V lost 4 bases and J lost 0, with 16 bases in between. The CDR3 region has the DNA TGTGCCAGCAGTTTAACCGGGGACCTAATCTCTGGAAACACCATATATTTT. This sequence encodes CASSLTGDLISGNTIYF.

The table lists this clonotype with many counts. The CDR3 protein is CASRSPARRSGNTIYF. The CDR3 DNA reads as TGTGCCAGCAGATCCCCAGCTAGACGCTCTGGAAACACCATATATTTT. The J gene is TRBJ1-3, the V gene TRBV7-9, with D unresolved. Per the germline V gene, CDR1 is SEHNR and CDR2 is FQNEAQ (reference sequence). CDR3 length: 16 amino acids. Trimming took 6 bases from V and 0 from J, leaving 15 bases between them.